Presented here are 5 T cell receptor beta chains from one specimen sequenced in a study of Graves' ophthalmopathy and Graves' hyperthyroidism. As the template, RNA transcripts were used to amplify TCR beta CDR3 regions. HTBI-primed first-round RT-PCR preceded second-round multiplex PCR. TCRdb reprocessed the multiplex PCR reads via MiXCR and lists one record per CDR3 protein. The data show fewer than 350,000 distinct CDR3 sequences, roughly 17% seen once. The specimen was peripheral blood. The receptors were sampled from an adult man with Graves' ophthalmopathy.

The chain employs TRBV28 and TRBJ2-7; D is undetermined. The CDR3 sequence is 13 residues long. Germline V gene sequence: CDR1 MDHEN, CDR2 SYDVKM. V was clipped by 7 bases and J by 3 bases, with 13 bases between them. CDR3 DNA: TGTGCCAGCATTCGACCCAAGGGCTACGAGCAGTACTTC. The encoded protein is CASIRPKGYEQYF.

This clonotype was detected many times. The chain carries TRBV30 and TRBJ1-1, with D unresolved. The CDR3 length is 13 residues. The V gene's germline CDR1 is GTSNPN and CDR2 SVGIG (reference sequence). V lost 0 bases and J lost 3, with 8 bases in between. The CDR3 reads CAWSVGIDTEAFF. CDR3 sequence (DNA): TGTGCCTGGAGTGTTGGGATTGACACTGAAGCTTTCTTT. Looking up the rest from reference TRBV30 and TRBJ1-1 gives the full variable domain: SQTIHQWPATLVQPVGSPLSLECTVEGTSNPNLYWYRQAAGRGLQLLFYSVGIGQISSEVPQNLSASRPQDRQFILSSKKLLLSDSGFYLCAWSVGIDTEAFFGQGTRLTVV.

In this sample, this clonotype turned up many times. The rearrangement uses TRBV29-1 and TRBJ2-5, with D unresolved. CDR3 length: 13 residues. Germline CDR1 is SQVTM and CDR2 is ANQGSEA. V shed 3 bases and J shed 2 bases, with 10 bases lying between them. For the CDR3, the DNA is TGCAGCGTTGACCCAGCCCTACAAGAGACCCAGTACTTC. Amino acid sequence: CSVDPALQETQYF.

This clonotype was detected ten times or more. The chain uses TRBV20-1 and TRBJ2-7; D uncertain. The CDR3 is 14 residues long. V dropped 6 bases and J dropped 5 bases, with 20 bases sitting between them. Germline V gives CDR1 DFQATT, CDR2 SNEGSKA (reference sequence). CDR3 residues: CSADPAPAQDEQYF. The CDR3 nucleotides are TGCAGTGCCGATCCTGCCCCAGCTCAGGACGAGCAGTACTTC.

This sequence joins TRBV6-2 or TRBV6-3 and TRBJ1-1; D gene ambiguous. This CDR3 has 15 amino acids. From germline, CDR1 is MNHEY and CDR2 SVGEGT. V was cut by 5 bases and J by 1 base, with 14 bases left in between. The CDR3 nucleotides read TGTGCCAGCAGTCCAAACAGTGCATCGAACACTGAAGCTTTCTTT. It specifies CASSPNSASNTEAFF.